Given below is one T cell receptor (beta chain) in context. Its antigen remains unidentified. Per-base qualities were not stored, and no clone one base away is much larger. The CDR3 regions of human TCRbeta chains were subjected to immunosequencing. In the source study's methods: Repertoire TCRs were checked for matches against a reference library of SARS-CoV-2-specific TCRs that had been generated using the MIRA antigen-specificity platform. Breadth was defined as the fraction of unique TCRs that were SARS-CoV-2-associated. Depth was defined as the fraction of total T cells that were SARS-CoV-2-associated. Each spike-specific TCR was assigned to its reactive spike region and to a CD4 or CD8 class using the MIRA data. Log10-transformed breadth and depth values were compared by one-way ANOVA with Sidak's multiple comparisons tests. Drawn from immuneACCESS, this table holds only the in-frame rearrangements with V and J called that TCRdb kept. Clones are partly lost; checked studies trace under half to an unresolved V gene and leave the rest unexplained. Clone size and V and J calls were adopted from that table, with D and trimming inferred from the DNA. The sample table holds tens of thousands of clones, of which about four fifths were seen once. The biggest ten clones account for around 6.6% of the sample.

The time point label, as the study defines it: baseline before first vaccination. Vaccinee samples came from UK trials COV001 and COV002, including a single-blind randomized controlled phase 2/3 trial of AZD1222 (ChAdOx1 nCoV-19) in healthy adults. Trial participant PBMC samples were collected at day 0 and day 28 after the second dose for TCRbeta chain sequencing. CDR1 and CDR2, looked up from the germline V gene, are SNHLY and FYNNEI. The CDR3 holds 14 amino acids from the cysteine to the phenylalanine. The sequence is cut down to CDR3 DNA, 42 bases in frame from base 1. Trimming removed 3 bases from V and 4 bases from J; the gene matches leave 2 bases unexplained. The sample originates from a study of T cell responses to AZD1222 COVID-19 vaccine (dated by TCRdb to about 2021). With regard to the full study: AZD1222 recipients with second doses at about 4 weeks or about 12 weeks were pooled, because spike-specific TCR depth and breadth did not differ between schedules. A total of more than 230 trial participants underwent TCR sequencing, of whom about 200 had received two doses of AZD1222 and roughly 26 had received two doses of the MenACWY control vaccine. Trial participants were enrolled by age into 18-55, 56-69 and 70-plus year subgroups, with approximately 150, 30 and 60 TCR-sequenced participants respectively.

The investigation overall reported the following: CD4 TCRs associated with the vaccine covered the entire spike protein, and the dominant responses were in regions 160-218 and 743-854. A significant rise in spike-specific TCR breadth and depth was observed after two AZD1222 doses relative to day 0 and relative to MenACWY recipients. Nearly half of unique spike-specific TCRs reportedly recognized epitopes outside regions mutated in the B.1.351 and B.1.1.7 variants. The 56-69-year group was small, and its depth increase did not reach significance, likely because of low power. No day 14 peak-response samples were available, so repertoires were characterized only after the peak T cell response. Participants were mostly white British and included more females than males, and it was suggested by the authors that clonal diversity may have been underestimated. Conclusions about previously exposed vaccinees were limited because only six AZD1222 recipients were SARS-CoV-2 seropositive at baseline.

Sequenced here: peripheral blood, sampled on day 0 of AZD1222 vaccination. The sequence was obtained from an adult in good health. The chain couples TRBV2 to TRBJ1-2; a stretch of 10 junction bases matches TRBD1. The CDR3 loop reads CASSETGGGYGYTF. The DNA is as follows: TGTGCCAGCAGTGAGACAGGGGGCGGCTATGGCTACACCTTC.